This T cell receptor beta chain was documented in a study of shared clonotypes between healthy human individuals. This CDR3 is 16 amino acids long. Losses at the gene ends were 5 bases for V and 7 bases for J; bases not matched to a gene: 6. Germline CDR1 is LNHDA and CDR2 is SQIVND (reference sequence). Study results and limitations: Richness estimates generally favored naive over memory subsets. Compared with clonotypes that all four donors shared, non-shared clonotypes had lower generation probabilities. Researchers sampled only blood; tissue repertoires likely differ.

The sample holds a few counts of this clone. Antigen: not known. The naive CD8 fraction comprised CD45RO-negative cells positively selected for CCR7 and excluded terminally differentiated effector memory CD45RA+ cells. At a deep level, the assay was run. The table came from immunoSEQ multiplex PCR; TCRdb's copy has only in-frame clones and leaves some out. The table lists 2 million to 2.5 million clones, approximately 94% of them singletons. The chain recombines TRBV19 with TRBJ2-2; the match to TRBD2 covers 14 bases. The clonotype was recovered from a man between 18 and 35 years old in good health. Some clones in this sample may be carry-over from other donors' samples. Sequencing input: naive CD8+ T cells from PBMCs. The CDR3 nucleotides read TGTGCCAGTAGTCTCGGACTAGCGGGAGGAGGCGGGGAGCTGTTTTTT. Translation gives CASSLGLAGGGGELFF.